These T cell receptor beta chains were read from a single sample in a study of blood T cell repertoires in COVID-19. Sequenced by immunoSEQ multiplex PCR; TCRdb stores in-frame clones only, minus some. The repertoire consists of a few hundred thousand clones, with about 88% occurring once and the leading ten covering 2.5% to 3.5%. The sequenced sample was PBMCs or T cells enriched from blood (not recorded which). The receptors here all came from a woman between 25 and 40 years old who had recovered from COVID-19. Each CDR3 is given with its conserved first and last residue. D genes are given only for firm matches. Size values are once, few and many counts, or a class for expanded clones, and some rows have none.

length,V,size,D,J,DNA,CDR3
14,TRBV7-6,.,TRBD1,TRBJ1-1,TGTGCCAGCAGCGCCTATACAGGGGACACTGAAGCTTTCTTT,CASSAYTGDTEAFF
11,TRBV29-1,few,TRBD1,TRBJ1-1,TGCAGCGTTGAGCCCGGGACAGGCTCTTTCTTT,CSVEPGTGSFF
15,TRBV5-1,.,TRBD2,TRBJ2-5,TGCGCCAGCAGCTACTTTGACGGGGAGGGAGAGACCCAGTACTTC,CASSYFDGEGETQYF
15,TRBV6-1,.,.,TRBJ1-2,TGTGCCAGCAGTGAATTAGGAGGGGCGGACTATGGCTACACCTTC,CASSELGGADYGYTF
15,TRBV5-1,.,.,TRBJ2-1,TGCGCCAGCAGCCAGGGGGGAGCCCCCTACAATGAGCAGTTCTTC,CASSQGGAPYNEQFF
14,TRBV27,.,TRBD1,TRBJ1-6,TGTGCCAGCAGTAAACAGGGGGCGCATTCACCCCTCCACTTT,CASSKQGAHSPLHF
13,TRBV7-9,.,.,TRBJ2-5,TGTGCCAGCAGCGCTGGGGCTACAGAGACCCAGTACTTC,CASSAGATETQYF
15,TRBV5-1,few,TRBD2,TRBJ2-2,TGCGCCAGCGGCCGGACTAGCGGGAACACCGGGGAGCTGTTTTTT,CASGRTSGNTGELFF
17,TRBV28,.,TRBD1,TRBJ1-2,TGTGCCAGCAGTCCACGGACAGGGGGGGCACCTAACTATGGCTACACCTTC,CASSPRTGGAPNYGYTF
17,TRBV27,.,TRBD2,TRBJ2-1,TGTGCCAGCAGTTTCATCGCATCTAGCGGGATCTACAATGAGCAGTTCTTC,CASSFIASSGIYNEQFF
16,TRBV14,.,TRBD1,TRBJ1-4,TGTGCCAGCAGCCAAGCAGGGGGTGTAACTAATGAAAAACTGTTTTTT,CASSQAGGVTNEKLFF
12,TRBV14,.,TRBD2,TRBJ2-1,TGTGCCAGCAGCGCTAGCGGGGATGAGCAGTTCTTC,CASSASGDEQFF
15,TRBV27,.,TRBD1,TRBJ2-3,TGTGCCAGCAGTAACAGGGGGCTTTTAGGAGATACGCAGTATTTT,CASSNRGLLGDTQYF
19,TRBV27,.,TRBD1,TRBJ2-6,TGTGCCAGCAGTTTAGTCGAGGGGACAGCTCGCTCTGGGGCCAACGTCCTGACTTTC,CASSLVEGTARSGANVLTF
14,TRBV5-8,.,.,TRBJ2-2,TGTGCCAGCAGCTTGGAACGGGGGACCGGGGAGCTGTTTTTT,CASSLERGTGELFF
16,TRBV15,.,.,TRBJ2-7,TGTGCCACCAGCAGAGTCAAGACGGACACCTCCTACGAGCAGTACTTC,CATSRVKTDTSYEQYF
15,TRBV4-1,.,.,TRBJ1-1,TGCGCCAGCAGCCAGATCGGGGGGATGAACACTGAAGCTTTCTTT,CASSQIGGMNTEAFF
16,TRBV7-9,.,TRBD2,TRBJ2-1,TGTGCCAGCAGCTTAATAGCGGGAGGGGACTACAATGAGCAGTTCTTC,CASSLIAGGDYNEQFF
16,TRBV18,.,TRBD2,TRBJ2-1,TGTGCCAGCTCAAGTCCCGGGACTAGCGGGAGTAATGAGCAGTTCTTC,CASSSPGTSGSNEQFF
15,TRBV14,.,TRBD2,TRBJ2-5,TGTGCCAGCAGCCAATGGGCTAGCGGTGAGGAGACCCAGTACTTC,CASSQWASGEETQYF
18,TRBV19,.,TRBD1,TRBJ1-4,TGTGCCAGTAAGGGACAGGGGGCGGCTTTTATCGCTAATGAAAAACTGTTTTTT,CASKGQGAAFIANEKLFF
15,TRBV11-2,many,.,TRBJ2-1,TGTGCCAGCAGCTTTGAACTAGGTGGAGGGAATGAGCAGTTCTTC,CASSFELGGGNEQFF
14,TRBV19,.,TRBD1,TRBJ2-7,TGTGCCAGTAGTCTGGGACAGCAAGCCGACGAGCAGTACTTC,CASSLGQQADEQYF
17,TRBV5-4,.,.,TRBJ1-3,TGTGCCAGCAGCTTCGTGGAGGGATTAAGCTCTGGAAACACCATATATTTT,CASSFVEGLSSGNTIYF
16,TRBV25-1,.,TRBD1,TRBJ1-4,TGTGCCAGCAGTGGGGACAGGGGCTCATTACGAGAAAAACTGTTTTTT,CASSGDRGSLREKLFF
19,TRBV11-3,.,.,TRBJ2-2,TGTGCCAGCAGCGACGTGGGGGCGCGGGGGATTAAGTCGGCCGGGGAGCTGTTTTTT,CASSDVGARGIKSAGELFF
13,TRBV19,.,.,TRBJ1-2,TGTGCCAGTAGCCCCCAGGGGAGCTATGGCTACACCTTC,CASSPQGSYGYTF
17,TRBV19,.,.,TRBJ1-5,TGTGCCAGTAGTATAGATCCGGACAGATATAGCAATCAGCCCCAGCATTTT,CASSIDPDRYSNQPQHF
12,TRBV5-5,.,.,TRBJ1-1,TGTGCCAGCAGCCACTTGAACACTGAAGCTTTCTTT,CASSHLNTEAFF
18,TRBV27,.,.,TRBJ1-6,TGTGCCAGCAGTTCCAGGGCACGGCTTATGGGGCACAATTCACCCCTCCACTTT,CASSSRARLMGHNSPLHF
12,TRBV12-3/TRBV12-4,.,.,TRBJ1-2,TGTGCCAGCAGTTTATTGCAGGCCGGCTACACCTTC,CASSLLQAGYTF
13,TRBV29-1,.,TRBD1,TRBJ1-1,TGCAGCGTGGACAGGGCCTTCGATACTGAAGCTTTCTTT,CSVDRAFDTEAFF
14,TRBV5-8,.,.,TRBJ2-2,TGTGCCAGCAGACTGCAGGTGAACACCGGGGAGCTGTTTTTT,CASRLQVNTGELFF
15,TRBV6-5,.,.,TRBJ1-1,TGTGCCAGCAGTTACGAGGGTTCAATGAACACTGAAGCTTTCTTT,CASSYEGSMNTEAFF
18,TRBV28,few,TRBD2,TRBJ2-7,TGTGCCAGCAGTTTATTACCCGGGGCGGGACTAGCTACTAGCGAGCAGTACTTC,CASSLLPGAGLATSEQYF
16,TRBV5-1,.,TRBD2,TRBJ2-7,TGCGCCAGCTCCCAAAGGCTAGCGGGGGGTATTGCCGAGCAGTACTTC,CASSQRLAGGIAEQYF
16,TRBV11-3,.,TRBD2,TRBJ2-7,TGTGCCAGCCCACCCGATAGTAGCGGGAGCCCAAACGAGCAGTACTTC,CASPPDSSGSPNEQYF
16,TRBV28,.,TRBD2,TRBJ2-3,TGTGCCAGCAGTTTGGGACTAGCGGGACCCACAGATACGCAGTATTTT,CASSLGLAGPTDTQYF
16,TRBV6-1,.,.,TRBJ1-5,TGTGCCAGCAGTGGTCTGACAACCGATAGCAATCAGCCCCAGCATTTT,CASSGLTTDSNQPQHF
12,TRBV28,.,.,TRBJ1-2,TGTGCCAGCAGTACTACAGGGATCGGCTACACCTTC,CASSTTGIGYTF
12,TRBV2,.,.,TRBJ1-1,TGTGCCAGCAGGATCAGGGCCACTGAAGCTTTCTTT,CASRIRATEAFF
16,TRBV7-9,.,TRBD2,TRBJ2-2,TGTGCCAGCAGCCCTCAGACTAGCGGGACTGCCGGGGAGCTGTTTTTT,CASSPQTSGTAGELFF
16,TRBV9,.,.,TRBJ2-6,TGTGCCAGCAGCGAGGGGGTGGTGTCTGGGGCCAACGTCCTGACTTTC,CASSEGVVSGANVLTF
11,TRBV20-1,once,.,TRBJ1-2,TGCAGTGCTAGTATCCGTTATGGCTACACCTTC,CSASIRYGYTF
14,TRBV11-3,.,.,TRBJ2-1,TGTGCCAGCAGCCCTGGACAGTCTGGGAATGAGCAGTTCTTC,CASSPGQSGNEQFF
12,TRBV10-3,.,.,TRBJ1-1,TGTGCCATCAGCAGGGTGGGCACTGAAGCTTTCTTT,CAISRVGTEAFF
15,TRBV7-6,.,TRBD1,TRBJ1-2,TGTGCCAGCAGCTTAGCGGCAGGGGGCAGCTATGGCTACACCTTC,CASSLAAGGSYGYTF
13,TRBV18,few,.,TRBJ2-7,TGTGCCAGCTCAGCCGGGACTGACTACGAGCAGTACTTC,CASSAGTDYEQYF
19,TRBV2,.,.,TRBJ1-5,TGTGCCAGCAGTGAAACGGCGGGGCGGATAAGTTGGGGCAATCAGCCCCAGCATTTT,CASSETAGRISWGNQPQHF
15,TRBV7-2,.,TRBD1,TRBJ2-1,TGTGCCAGCAGCTCCCGACAGGGACAATACAATGAGCAGTTCTTC,CASSSRQGQYNEQFF
17,TRBV5-6,many,TRBD2,TRBJ2-1,TGTGCCAGCAGCTTGGGGGCTAGCGGGAGGTATTACAATGAGCAGTTCTTC,CASSLGASGRYYNEQFF
19,TRBV27,.,TRBD2,TRBJ2-1,TGTGCCAGCACCCCTTTGGGACTAGCGGGACCTAGCTCCTACAATGAGCAGTTCTTC,CASTPLGLAGPSSYNEQFF
13,TRBV6-1,.,TRBD1,TRBJ1-2,TGTGCCAGCAGTGAACAGGGGGGTTATGGCTACACCTTC,CASSEQGGYGYTF